This TCR beta chain was observed in a study of response to subunit inactivated influenza vaccine. General study points: Authors suggested each seasonal flu vaccination may recruit only limited numbers of new T cells.

V lost 4 bases, J lost 5 bases, and 8 bases lay in between. The germline CDR1 and CDR2 sequences are SQVTM and ANQGSEA. The CDR3 spans 12 residues. TCRdb fed the RT-PCR reads into MiXCR, producing one record per CDR3 protein. The sample consists of around 850,000 distinct CDR3 sequences, less than 20% of them appearing once. The sample holds many counts of this clonotype. Its antigen is as yet unknown. This TCR derives from a man aged 50-59 years who received an inactivated influenza vaccine. Material: PBMCs from blood, obtained more than 4 days after vaccination. V and J are TRBV29-1 and TRBJ2-2, with D possibly being TRBD1 or TRBD2 (5 bases each). The chain's CDR3 is CSVGEGTGELFF. The CDR3 nucleotides read TGCAGCGTTGGTGAGGGGACCGGGGAGCTGTTTTTT.